This T cell receptor (beta chain) derives from a study of PD-1 blockade in mismatch repair-deficient tumors. Profiled with immunoSEQ multiplex PCR; TCRdb holds only in-frame clones, not every one. Among tens of thousands of clones listed, 80% to 90% were seen once. This sequence was found in an adult with mismatch repair-deficient cancer. The sequencing used peripheral blood, collected 44 weeks after starting pembrolizumab.

DNA of the CDR3: TGTGCCAGCAGCTTTTCACTCGGCGGCTCCTACAATGAGCAGTTCTTC. Translating it yields CASSFSLGGSYNEQFF. The chain employs TRBV7-6 and TRBJ2-1; D is ambiguous. CDR3 length equals 16 residues. Germline CDR1 is SGHVS and CDR2 is FNYEAQ. Trimming removed 3 bases from V and 0 bases from J, with 12 bases in between.